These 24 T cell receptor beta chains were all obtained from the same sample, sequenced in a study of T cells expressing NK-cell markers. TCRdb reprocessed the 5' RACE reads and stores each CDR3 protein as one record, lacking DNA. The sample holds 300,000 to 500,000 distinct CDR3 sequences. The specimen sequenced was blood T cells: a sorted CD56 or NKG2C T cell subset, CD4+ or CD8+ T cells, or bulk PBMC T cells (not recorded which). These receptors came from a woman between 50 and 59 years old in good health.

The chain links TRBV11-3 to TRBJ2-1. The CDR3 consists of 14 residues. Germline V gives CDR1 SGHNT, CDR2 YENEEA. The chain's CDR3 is CASSSILAGYEQFF.

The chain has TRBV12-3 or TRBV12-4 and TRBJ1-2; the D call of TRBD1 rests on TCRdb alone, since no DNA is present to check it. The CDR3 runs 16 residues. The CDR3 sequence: CASSLGGPGRDYGYTF.

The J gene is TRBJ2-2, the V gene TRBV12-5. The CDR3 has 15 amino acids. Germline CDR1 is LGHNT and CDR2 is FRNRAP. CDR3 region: CASGQPTVGTGELFF.

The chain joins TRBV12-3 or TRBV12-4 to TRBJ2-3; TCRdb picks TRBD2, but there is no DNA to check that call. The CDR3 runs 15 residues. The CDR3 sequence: CASSQNSGRVDTQYF.

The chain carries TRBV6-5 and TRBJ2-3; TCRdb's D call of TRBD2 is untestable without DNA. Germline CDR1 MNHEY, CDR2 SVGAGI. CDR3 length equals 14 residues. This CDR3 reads CASSWGGLADTQYF.

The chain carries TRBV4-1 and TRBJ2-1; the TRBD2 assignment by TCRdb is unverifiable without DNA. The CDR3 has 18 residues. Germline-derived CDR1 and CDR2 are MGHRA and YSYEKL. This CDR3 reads CASSHGLVEEGPYNEQFF.

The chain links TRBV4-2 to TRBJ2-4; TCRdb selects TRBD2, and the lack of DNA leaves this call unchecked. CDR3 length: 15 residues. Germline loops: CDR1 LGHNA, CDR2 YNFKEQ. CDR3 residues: CASSQRSGAQNIQYF.

The CDR3 loop reads CASSPGLAGVGDEQFF. The chain combines TRBV11-2 with TRBJ2-1; TCRdb selects TRBD2, and the lack of DNA leaves this call unchecked. This CDR3 comprises 16 residues. Germline values: CDR1 SGHAT, CDR2 FQNNGV. Together with reference TRBV11-2 and TRBJ2-1, the CDR3 gives the full variable domain: EAGVAQSPRYKIIEKRQSVAFWCNPISGHATLYWYQQILGQGPKLLIQFQNNGVVDDSQLPKDRFSAERLKGVDSTLKIQPAKLEDSAVYLCASSPGLAGVGDEQFFGPGTRLTVL.

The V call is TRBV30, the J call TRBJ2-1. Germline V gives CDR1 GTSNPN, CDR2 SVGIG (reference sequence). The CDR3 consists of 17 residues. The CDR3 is CAWSGQGISSPYNEQFF.

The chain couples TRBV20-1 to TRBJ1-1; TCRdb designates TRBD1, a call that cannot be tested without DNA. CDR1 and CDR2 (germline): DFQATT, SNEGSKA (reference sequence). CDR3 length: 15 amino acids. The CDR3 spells CSASSRTGGRTEAFF.

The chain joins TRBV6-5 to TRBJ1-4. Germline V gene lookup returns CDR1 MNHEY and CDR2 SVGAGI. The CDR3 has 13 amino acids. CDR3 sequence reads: CASSYSGYEKLFF.

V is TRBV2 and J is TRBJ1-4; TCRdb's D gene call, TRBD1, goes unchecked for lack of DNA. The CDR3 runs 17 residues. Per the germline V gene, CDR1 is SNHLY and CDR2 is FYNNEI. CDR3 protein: CASRADRVGRTNEKLFF.

CDR3: CASSVDGGPVDEQFF. V gene TRBV12-3 or TRBV12-4 combines with J gene TRBJ2-1; there is no DNA to check the TCRdb D call of TRBD1. The CDR3 has 15 residues.

CDR3 residues: CASSQEGTTSGRYF. The chain combines TRBV4-2 with TRBJ2-7; as DNA is missing, the TRBD2 call by TCRdb cannot be tested. The CDR3 is 14 residues long. Germline V gives CDR1 LGHNA, CDR2 YNFKEQ.

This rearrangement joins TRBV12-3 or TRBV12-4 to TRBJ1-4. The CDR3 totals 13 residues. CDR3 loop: CASSLSSREKLFF.

CDR3 in amino acids: CASSLGGTQAGGAQYF. This rearrangement joins TRBV5-4 to TRBJ2-5; TCRdb indicates TRBD2, and absent DNA this call remains unverified. The CDR3 sequence is 16 residues long. CDR1 is SGHNT and CDR2 is YYREEE in the germline V gene (reference sequence).

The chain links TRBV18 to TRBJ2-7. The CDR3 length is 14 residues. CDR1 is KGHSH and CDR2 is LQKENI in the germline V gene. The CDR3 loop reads CASSPEADSYEQYF.

The CDR3 region is CASSLGLQGTQYF. The rearrangement joins TRBV28 to TRBJ2-5; with no DNA, the TCRdb D assignment of TRBD1 cannot be verified. The CDR3 has 13 amino acids. In germline, CDR1 is MDHEN, CDR2 SYDVKM.

CDR3 sequence: CASSPSGSVEQFF. This rearrangement joins TRBV5-1 to TRBJ2-1; without DNA, the TCRdb call of TRBD2 cannot be checked. The CDR3 sequence is 13 residues long. From germline, CDR1 is SGHRS and CDR2 YFSETQ.

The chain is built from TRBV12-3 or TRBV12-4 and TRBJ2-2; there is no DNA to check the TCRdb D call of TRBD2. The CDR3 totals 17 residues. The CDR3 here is CASSSKYPNSGTGELFF.

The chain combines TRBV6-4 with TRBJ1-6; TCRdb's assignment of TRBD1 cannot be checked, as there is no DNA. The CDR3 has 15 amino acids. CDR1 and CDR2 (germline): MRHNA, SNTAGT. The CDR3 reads CASRPLGTGNSPLHF.

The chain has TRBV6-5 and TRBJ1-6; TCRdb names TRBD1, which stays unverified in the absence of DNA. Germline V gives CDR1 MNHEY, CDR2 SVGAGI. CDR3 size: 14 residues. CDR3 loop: CASSQTGGSPPLHF.

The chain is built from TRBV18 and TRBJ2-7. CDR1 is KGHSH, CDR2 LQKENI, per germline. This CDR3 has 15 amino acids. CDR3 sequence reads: CASSPSQGTPYEQYF. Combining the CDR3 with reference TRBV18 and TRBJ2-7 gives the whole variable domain NAGVMQNPRHLVRRRGQEARLRCSPMKGHSHVYWYRQLPEEGLKFMVYLQKENIIDESGMPKERFSAEFPKEGPSILRIQQVVRGDSAAYFCASSPSQGTPYEQYFGPGTRLTVT.

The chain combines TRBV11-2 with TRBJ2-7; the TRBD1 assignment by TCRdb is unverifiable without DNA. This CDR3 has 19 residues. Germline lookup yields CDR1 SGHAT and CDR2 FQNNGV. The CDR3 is CASSLGGVVSGQKAYEQYF.